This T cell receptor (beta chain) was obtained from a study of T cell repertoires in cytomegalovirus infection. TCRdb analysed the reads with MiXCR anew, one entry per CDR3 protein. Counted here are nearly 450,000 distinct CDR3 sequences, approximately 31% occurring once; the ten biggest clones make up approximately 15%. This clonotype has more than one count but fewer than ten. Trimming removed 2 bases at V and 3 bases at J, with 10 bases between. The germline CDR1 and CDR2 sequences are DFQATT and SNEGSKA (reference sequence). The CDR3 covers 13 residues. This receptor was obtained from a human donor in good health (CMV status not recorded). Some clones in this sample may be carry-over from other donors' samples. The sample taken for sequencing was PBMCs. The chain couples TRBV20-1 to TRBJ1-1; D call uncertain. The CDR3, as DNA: TGCAGTGCTAGATATGGACGGGACACTGAAGCTTTCTTT. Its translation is CSARYGRDTEAFF.